The clone carrying this T cell receptor (beta chain) was seen repeatedly, ten times or more. Its antigen remains unknown. Every diagnosis used clinical symptoms, serum thyroxine and TRAb, thyroid ultrasound and orbital computed tomography. Amplified regions were TCR beta CDR3 sequences from RNA transcripts. An initial round of RT-PCR targeting the TCR CDR3 relied on the HTBI primer set. Each CDR3 protein is one row after TCRdb ran MiXCR on the multiplex PCR reads. In the table there are over 400,000 distinct CDR3 sequences, approximately 14% of which are singletons. Germline V CDR1 and CDR2: MDHEN, SYDVKM. V lost 5 bases and J 5 bases, leaving 8 bases between the germline ends. The CDR3 sequence is 12 residues long. These data belong to a study of T cells in Graves' hyperthyroidism and ophthalmopathy. Background on the study: Peripheral blood was secured at the point of initial diagnosis, before any treatment.

Study observations and caveats: Ophthalmopathy stood apart from stable hyperthyroidism in a 13 V-J model.

The sequenced sample consisted of blood. The rearrangement links TRBV28 to TRBJ2-3; D ambiguous. The receptor was isolated from a man younger than 35 with Graves' ophthalmopathy. As DNA, the CDR3 is TGTGCCAGCAGTCCCCCCGAAGATACGCAGTATTTT. Translation gives CASSPPEDTQYF.